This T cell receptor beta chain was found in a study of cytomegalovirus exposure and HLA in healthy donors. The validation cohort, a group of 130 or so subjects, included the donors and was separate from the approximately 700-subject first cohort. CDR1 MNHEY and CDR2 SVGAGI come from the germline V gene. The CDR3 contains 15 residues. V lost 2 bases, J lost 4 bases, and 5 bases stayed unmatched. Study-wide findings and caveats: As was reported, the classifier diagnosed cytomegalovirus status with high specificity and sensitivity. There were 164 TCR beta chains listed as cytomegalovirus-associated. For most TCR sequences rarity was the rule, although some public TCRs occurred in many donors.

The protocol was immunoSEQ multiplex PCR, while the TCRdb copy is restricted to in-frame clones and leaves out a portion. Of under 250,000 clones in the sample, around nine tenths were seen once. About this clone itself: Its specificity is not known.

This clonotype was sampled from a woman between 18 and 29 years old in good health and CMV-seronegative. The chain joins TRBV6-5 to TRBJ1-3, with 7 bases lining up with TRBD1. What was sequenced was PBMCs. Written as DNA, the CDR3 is TGTGCCAGCAGTTACGGGGACAGCTCAGGAAACACCATATATTTT. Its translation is CASSYGDSSGNTIYF.